This TCR beta chain was sequenced during a study of T-cell memory formation after mild COVID-19. Study-level points and caveats: CD4+ contracting clones lay mainly in CM and EM, CD8+ ones in EMRA. Confirmation of SARS-CoV-2 specificity was lacking for second-wave clones peaking day 37. Certain responding clones were present in pre-infection memory, suggesting participation of cross-reactive memory.

In this sample, this clonotype turned up a few times. Antigen: not known. 5'RACE primed from the constant segment yielded TCR alpha and TCR beta cDNA libraries bearing sample barcodes and UMIs. TCRdb fed the 5' RACE reads into MiXCR, producing one record per CDR3 protein. The sample has just over 350,000 distinct CDR3 sequences, around 14% seen once. Sequenced material: PBMCs or a T cell subset sorted from them (not recorded which). This TCR was recovered from a man aged 18 to 30 who had mild COVID-19 (a few samples of this study predate the infection). Cell type and time point are not known.

For the CDR3, the DNA is TGTGCCAGCAGTGAGGGGTCCAACACAGATACGCAGTATTTT. Translated, it gives CASSEGSNTDTQYF. This chain links TRBV2 with TRBJ2-3; D is undetermined. Trimming cost V 3 bases and J 2 bases, with 9 bases left between them. Germline CDR1 SNHLY, CDR2 FYNNEI. This CDR3 has 14 residues.